Below are 10 T cell receptor beta chains sequenced from a single sample in a study of human T cells and chemical hapten exposure. Time point denoted: patch test 2, 6 weeks after DPC sensitization. The treatment here: therapeutic diphenylcyclopropenone sensitization with weekly scalp DPC. TCRdb fed the RACE reads into MiXCR, producing one record per CDR3 protein. Of 69,000 or so distinct CDR3 sequences in the sample, approximately 10% are singletons; the top ten hold around 6.8%. The material sequenced was whole blood, taken in connection with sensitization to the hapten diphenylcyclopropenone (DPC). The receptors come from a woman in her fifties or sixties with alopecia areata. Some clones in this sample may be carry-over from other donors' samples.

This clonotype was found many times. The V gene is TRBV4-1, the J gene TRBJ1-1; TRBD1 might be the D (5 bases). Germline lookup yields CDR1 MGHRA and CDR2 YSYEKL. The CDR3 totals 15 residues. V was trimmed by 0 bases and J by 6 bases, leaving 14 bases between them. The CDR3 loop reads CASSQEGARVPEAFF. In DNA form, the CDR3 reads TGCGCCAGCAGCCAAGAAGGGGCGAGGGTGCCTGAAGCTTTCTTT.

This clonotype was counted between two and nine times. The gene calls are TRBV20-1 and TRBJ2-4; D is unresolved. Germline assignment: CDR1 DFQATT and CDR2 SNEGSKA (reference sequence). V was pared by 7 bases and J by 0 bases, with 16 bases between. This CDR3 has 15 amino acids. CDR3 protein: CSVSRTRVAKNIQYF. The CDR3 nucleotides read TGCAGTGTATCCAGGACCAGAGTAGCCAAAAACATTCAGTACTTC.

Of note for this clonotype: The conserved phenylalanine or tryptophan normally closing the CDR3 is absent here, so this likely arose from a read error. The chain couples TRBV5-4 to TRBJ1-1; D is perhaps TRBD1 (6 bases). Between the trimmed V and J ends, which lost 4 bases and 1 base, there was a span of 14 bases. The CDR3 runs to 15 residues. Looked up from germline, CDR1 is SGHNT and CDR2 is YYREEE (reference sequence). The CDR3 protein is CASSTGGARNTEAFY. CDR3 DNA sequence: TGTGCCAGCAGCACCGGGGGCGCTCGGAACACTGAAGCTTTCTAT.

This clonotype showed up just a few times. The V gene is TRBV10-3, the J gene TRBJ1-3; tentatively, D is TRBD1 (5 bases). Germline loops: CDR1 ENHRY, CDR2 SYGVKD. This CDR3 is built from 14 residues. V lost 7 bases, J lost 0 bases, and 10 bases lay in between. CDR3 amino acids: CAITADTSGNTIYF. The CDR3 coding sequence is TGTGCCATCACCGCGGACACCTCTGGAAACACCATATATTTT.

This clonotype showed up many times. The rearrangement joins TRBV7-9 to TRBJ2-7, with 8 bases fitting TRBD2. The V gene's germline CDR1 is SEHNR and CDR2 FQNEAQ (reference sequence). V lost 0 bases to trimming and J lost 5 bases; unmatched junction nucleotides: 12. The CDR3 spans 17 residues. The CDR3: CASSLALRAGEGDEQYF. In DNA, the CDR3 is TGTGCCAGCAGCTTAGCGCTACGAGCGGGAGAGGGCGACGAGCAGTACTTC.

This clonotype was detected ten times or more. The chain carries TRBV12-3 or TRBV12-4 and TRBJ2-7; the match to TRBD1 covers 9 bases. The CDR3 has 14 amino acids. The V segment lost 6 bases and the J segment 6 bases; nucleotides outside the gene matches: 9. DNA for the CDR3: TGTGCCAGCAGCCCCCGGGACAGGGCAACCGAGCAGTACTTC. Translation gives CASSPRDRATEQYF.

The chain combines TRBV4-1 with TRBJ1-5; D is uncertain. Germline CDR1 is MGHRA and CDR2 is YSYEKL. Trimming took 1 base from V and 4 from J, leaving 5 bases between them. CDR3 length: 13 residues. The DNA for the CDR3 is TGCGCCAGCAGCCAAGTCGGAAATCAGCCCCAGCATTTT. It yields the protein CASSQVGNQPQHF.

This clonotype has ten or more counts. The chain employs TRBV6-5 and TRBJ2-1; possibly TRBD1 or TRBD2 for D (7 bases each). In germline, CDR1 is MNHEY, CDR2 SVGAGI. The CDR3 is made up of 17 amino acids. V shed 2 bases and J shed 6 bases, with 20 bases lying between them. Written as DNA, the CDR3 is TGTGCCAGCAGTTACGGTGGCAGGGGGAGGGGTGGCAATGAGCAGTTCTTC. The encoded protein is CASSYGGRGRGGNEQFF.

The V gene is TRBV12-3 or TRBV12-4, the J gene TRBJ1-2; D might be TRBD1 (6 bases). V was pared by 5 bases and J by 2 bases, with 18 bases between. The CDR3 consists of 16 residues. The CDR3 nucleotides are TGTGCCAGCAGTCCGTCAGGGGTCATTTTAAACTATGGCTACACCTTC. Amino acid sequence: CASSPSGVILNYGYTF.

This clonotype was recorded a few times. CDR3 in DNA: TGTGCCAGCAGCTTGTGGGGAAGCGGGGTCTCCTACGAGCAGTACTTC. Its protein is CASSLWGSGVSYEQYF. The rearrangement joins TRBV5-6 to TRBJ2-7, with TRBD2 matching over 7 bases. The CDR3 is made up of 16 amino acids. Germline V gene lookup returns CDR1 SGHDT and CDR2 YYEEEE. V lost 1 base and J lost 0; bases outside the gene matches: 7. Drawing the rest from reference TRBV5-6 and TRBJ2-7, the complete variable domain is DAGVTQSPTHLIKTRGQQVTLRCSPKSGHDTVSWYQQALGQGPQFIFQYYEEEERQRGNFPDRFSGHQFPNYSSELNVNALLLGDSALYLCASSLWGSGVSYEQYFGPGTRLTVT.